This T cell receptor (beta chain) was found in a study of blood T cell repertoires in COVID-19. The germline CDR1 and CDR2 sequences are MNHEY and SVGAGI. Trimming stripped 0 bases from V and 2 bases from J, with 10 bases between. CDR3 size: 15 residues. The authors' processing: Using reference gene primer amplification, nucleated cell counts were estimated. Assay: immunoSEQ multiplex PCR; the TCRdb copy retains only in-frame clones and omits some. Clonal size and the V and J genes are those of that table, whereas D and trimming came from the DNA. The sample holds about 88,000 clones, 80% to 90% seen once. This clone was detected only once.

The chain employs TRBV6-5 and TRBJ1-1; the D gene is possibly TRBD1 (6 bases). The receptor comes from a man older than 75 with acute or convalescent COVID-19. The sample was peripheral blood. In DNA form, the CDR3 reads TGTGCCAGCAGTTACTCGGGGGGGCTTAACACTGAAGCTTTCTTT. This codes for CASSYSGGLNTEAFF.